A single sample gave rise to the 5 T cell receptor beta chains below, sequenced in a study of blood T cell repertoires in COVID-19. Assay used: immunoSEQ multiplex PCR; TCRdb lists only in-frame clones, some missing. The table shows about 160,000 clones, with approximately 90% occurring only once. Sequencing used peripheral blood. The receptors here all came from an older woman with active or convalescent COVID-19.

This sequence joins TRBV5-1 and TRBJ1-3; D possibly corresponds to TRBD1 (5 bases). CDR1 is SGHRS and CDR2 is YFSETQ in the germline V gene. The CDR3 totals 13 residues. The germline V and J ends were trimmed by 4 bases and 1 base, with 6 bases remaining between them. The CDR3 coding sequence is TGCGCCAGCAGCCCAGGGTCTGGAAACACCATATATTTT. This encodes CASSPGSGNTIYF.

This clone was seen only a few times. The gene calls are TRBV4-1 and TRBJ2-7, with TRBD1 matching 7 bases. The J segment lost 4 bases and the V segment lost 3 bases, leaving 3 bases of the junction unmatched. The CDR3 extends over 13 amino acids. CDR1 is MGHRA, CDR2 YSYEKL, per germline. In DNA form, the CDR3 reads TGCGCCAGCAGCCAGATACAGGGGTACGAGCAGTACTTC. Its protein product is CASSQIQGYEQYF.

The chain recombines TRBV15 with TRBJ1-6; 10 nucleotides align to TRBD1. This CDR3 comprises 13 residues. The germline gives CDR1 LNHNV, CDR2 YYDKDF (reference sequence). With 6 bases clipped from V and 10 bases from J, the junction kept 3 bases outside the gene matches. The CDR3 loop reads CATRTGGRSPLHF. CDR3 nucleotide sequence: TGTGCCACCAGGACAGGGGGCCGGTCACCCCTCCACTTT.

To note about this clone: One end of the junction does not line up with germline, which may come from a read error. The rearrangement links TRBV7-7 to TRBJ2-3, with D perhaps TRBD1 (6 bases). The CDR3 spans 15 residues. Per germline, CDR1 SSHAT and CDR2 FNYEAQ (reference sequence). The CDR3 sequence is CASSSTGARGDTQYF. The DNA of the CDR3 is TGTGCTAGCAGCTCAACCGGCGCGAGGGGGGATACGCAGTATTTT.

The chain employs TRBV10-1 and TRBJ2-3; D is possibly TRBD1 (6 bases). Germline V gene sequence: CDR1 WNHNN, CDR2 SYGVQD (reference sequence). Trimming removed 5 bases from V and 4 bases from J, with 13 bases in between. CDR3 size: 14 residues. The CDR3 reads CASSRTDSPDTQYF. CDR3 nucleotide sequence: TGCGCCAGCAGTAGGACAGATAGTCCAGATACGCAGTATTTT.